These 2 T cell receptor beta chains share one sample of origin, sequenced in a study of OX40 agonist ivuxolimab in advanced cancers. Profiled with immunoSEQ multiplex PCR; TCRdb holds only in-frame clones, not every one. The profile shows tens of thousands of clones, around 90% of them singletons. The sample was CD4+ or CD8+ T cells sorted from blood, taken in a trial of the OX40 agonist ivuxolimab. These receptors came from an adult with an advanced solid tumor such as melanoma, head and neck, liver or kidney cancer.

This clone was recorded once. This sequence joins TRBV6-6 and TRBJ2-2, with TRBD2 matching 8 bases. V was pared by 6 bases and J by 7 bases, with 7 bases of the junction left unmatched. Germline assignment: CDR1 MNHNY and CDR2 SVGAGI (reference sequence). The CDR3 is made up of 14 amino acids. This CDR3 reads CASRGAGVVGELFF. CDR3 in DNA: TGTGCCAGCAGGGGAGCGGGAGTAGTCGGGGAGCTGTTTTTT.

The chain has TRBV4-1 and TRBJ2-2, with TRBD2 matching over 11 bases. The CDR3 is 15 amino acids. Germline values: CDR1 MGHRA, CDR2 YSYEKL. Trimming cost V 4 bases and J 8 bases; bases outside gene matches: 6. The CDR3 loop is CASSLWTSGWGELFF. The CDR3 nucleotides read TGCGCCAGCAGCCTCTGGACTAGCGGGTGGGGGGAGCTGTTTTTT.